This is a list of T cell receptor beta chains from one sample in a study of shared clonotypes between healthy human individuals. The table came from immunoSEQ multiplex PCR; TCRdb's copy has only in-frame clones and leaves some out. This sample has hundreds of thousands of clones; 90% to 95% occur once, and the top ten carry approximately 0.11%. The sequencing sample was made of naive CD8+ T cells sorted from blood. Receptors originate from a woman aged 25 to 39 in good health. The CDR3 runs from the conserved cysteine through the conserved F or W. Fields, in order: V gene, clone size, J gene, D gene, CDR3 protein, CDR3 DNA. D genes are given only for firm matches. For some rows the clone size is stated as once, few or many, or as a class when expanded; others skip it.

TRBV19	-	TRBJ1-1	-	CASSIGGLGTEAFF	TGTGCCAGTAGTATCGGCGGGCTTGGCACTGAAGCTTTCTTT
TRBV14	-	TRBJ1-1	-	CASSQDDPFRYVTEAFF	TGTGCCAGCAGCCAAGATGATCCCTTCCGGTACGTGACTGAAGCTTTCTTT
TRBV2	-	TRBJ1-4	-	CASDATLNEKLFF	TGTGCCAGCGATGCGACATTGAATGAAAAACTGTTTTTT
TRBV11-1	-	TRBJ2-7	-	CASSSTVPGVGEQYF	TGTGCCAGCAGCTCAACCGTTCCCGGCGTTGGAGAGCAGTACTTC
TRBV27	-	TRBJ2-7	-	CASSYGTSYEQYF	TGTGCCAGCAGTTACGGAACCTCCTACGAGCAGTACTTC
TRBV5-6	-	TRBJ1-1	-	CASTGGVNTEAFF	TGTGCCAGCACCGGGGGAGTGAACACTGAAGCTTTCTTT
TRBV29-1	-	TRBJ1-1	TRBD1	CSVDRGLAGTEAFF	TGCAGCGTTGACAGGGGGCTGGCGGGCACTGAAGCTTTCTTT
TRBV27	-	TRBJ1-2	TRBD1	CASSFSPSGGGYGYTF	TGTGCCAGCAGTTTCTCCCCCTCAGGGGGCGGCTATGGCTACACCTTC
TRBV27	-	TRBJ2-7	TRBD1	CASSWGQGVGEQYF	TGTGCCAGCAGTTGGGGACAGGGGGTGGGGGAGCAGTACTTC
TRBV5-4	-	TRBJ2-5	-	CASSLRPQETQYF	TGTGCCAGCAGCTTGAGACCTCAAGAGACCCAGTACTTC
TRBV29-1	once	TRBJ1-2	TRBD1	CSVPDRASTSSNYGYTF	TGCAGCGTCCCGGACAGGGCCTCCACGAGTTCCAACTATGGCTACACCTTC
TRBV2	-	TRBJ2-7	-	CASSEDVDTLAYEQYF	TGTGCCAGCAGTGAAGATGTTGACACGCTCGCCTACGAGCAGTACTTC
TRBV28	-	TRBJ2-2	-	CASSPTPGPYTGELFF	TGTGCCAGCAGTCCCACCCCGGGGCCGTACACCGGGGAGCTGTTTTTT
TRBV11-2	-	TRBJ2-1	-	CASSLGTRYNEQFF	TGTGCCAGCAGCTTAGGGACCCGCTACAATGAGCAGTTCTTC
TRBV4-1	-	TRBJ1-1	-	CASSLLGSTEAFF	TGCGCCAGCAGCCTTCTGGGAAGCACTGAAGCTTTCTTT
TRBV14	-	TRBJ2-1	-	CASSPPGHFEQFF	TGTGCCAGCAGCCCCCCGGGACACTTTGAGCAGTTCTTC
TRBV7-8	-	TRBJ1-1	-	CASGTSEWGEAFF	TGTGCCAGCGGGACTTCAGAATGGGGTGAAGCTTTCTTT
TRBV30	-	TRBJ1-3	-	CAWTPDFGLSGNTIYF	TGTGCCTGGACCCCAGATTTCGGTCTCTCTGGAAACACCATATATTTT
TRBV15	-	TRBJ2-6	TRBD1	CATRAMTGKNSGANVLTF	TGTGCCACCAGGGCAATGACAGGGAAGAACTCTGGGGCCAACGTCCTGACTTTC
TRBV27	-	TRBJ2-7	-	CASSYIPLRGGRGYEQYF	TGTGCCAGCAGTTATATACCGTTGAGGGGGGGGCGCGGGTACGAGCAGTACTTC
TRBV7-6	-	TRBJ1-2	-	CASSPDPSSNYGYTF	TGTGCCAGCAGCCCCGATCCCTCCTCTAACTATGGCTACACCTTC
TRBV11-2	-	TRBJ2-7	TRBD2	CASSYGTSGYEQYF	TGTGCCAGCAGCTATGGGACTAGTGGTTACGAGCAGTACTTC
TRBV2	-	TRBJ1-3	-	CASTDSSGNTIYF	TGTGCCAGCACGGACAGCTCTGGAAACACCATATATTTT
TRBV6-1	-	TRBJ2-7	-	CASSEYRLHEQYF	TGTGCCAGCAGTGAGTACAGGTTGCACGAGCAGTACTTC
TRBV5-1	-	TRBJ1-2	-	CASSRPGYRRGRGYTF	TGCGCCAGCAGCCGCCCGGGTTACAGGAGGGGCAGAGGCTACACCTTC
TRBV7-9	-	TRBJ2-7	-	CASSPQGNEQYF	TGTGCCAGCAGTCCTCAGGGAAACGAGCAGTACTTC
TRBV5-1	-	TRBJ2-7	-	CASSLTEYEQYF	TGCGCCAGCAGCTTGACCGAATACGAGCAGTACTTC
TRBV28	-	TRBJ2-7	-	CASSLSYYEQYF	TGTGCCAGCAGTTTATCTTACTACGAGCAGTACTTC
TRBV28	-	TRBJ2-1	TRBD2	CASSLKGLVQYNEQFF	TGTGCCAGCAGTTTAAAGGGACTAGTCCAGTACAATGAGCAGTTCTTC
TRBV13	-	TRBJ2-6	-	CASSLDRDMSSGANVLTF	TGTGCCAGCAGCCTCGACCGGGACATGAGCTCTGGGGCCAACGTCCTGACTTTC
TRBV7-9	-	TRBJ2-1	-	CASSLGGAPNEQFF	TGTGCCAGCAGCTTAGGGGGGGCGCCCAATGAGCAGTTCTTC
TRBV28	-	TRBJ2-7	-	CASSALGDATYEQYF	TGTGCCAGCAGCGCACTTGGGGACGCCACCTACGAGCAGTACTTC
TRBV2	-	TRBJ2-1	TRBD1	CARRGQNYNEQFF	TGTGCCAGGAGGGGACAGAACTACAATGAGCAGTTCTTC
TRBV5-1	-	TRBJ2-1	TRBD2	CASSFASGRKYNEQFF	TGCGCCAGCAGCTTCGCTAGCGGGAGAAAATACAATGAGCAGTTCTTC
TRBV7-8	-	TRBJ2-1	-	CASSPRRGVGNEQFF	TGTGCCAGCAGCCCCCGTCGAGGGGTCGGGAATGAGCAGTTCTTC